The clone carrying this T cell receptor beta chain was observed a few times. Its antigen is not known. TCRdb re-derived calls from the 5' RACE reads in MiXCR, one entry per CDR3 protein. The sample shows roughly 89,000 distinct CDR3 sequences, less than 15% of them seen only once. The sample is drawn from a study of T-cell memory formation after mild COVID-19. The study, taken as a whole, reports: Mainly in CM and EM were contracting CD4+ clones; CD8+ were in EMRA.

Germline-derived CDR1 and CDR2 are MGHRA and YSYEKL. There are 17 residues in the CDR3. Trimming took 0 bases from V and 0 from J, leaving 12 bases between them. This receptor was identified in an adult woman who had mild COVID-19 (a few samples of this study predate the infection). Cell type and time point are not known. Specimen: PBMCs or a T cell subset sorted from them (not recorded which). The chain couples TRBV4-1 to TRBJ1-5, with TRBD1 as a possible D gene (5 bases). CDR3 nucleotide sequence: TGCGCCAGCAGCCAAGATGGGGCAGACTATAGCAATCAGCCCCAGCATTTT. This encodes CASSQDGADYSNQPQHF.